This is a list of T cell receptor beta chains from one sample in a study of identical twins. MiXCR was run by TCRdb on the 5' RACE reads, yielding one entry per CDR3 protein. The sample has around 1.7 million distinct CDR3 sequences, about 32% seen once. The sequenced sample was cord blood. The receptors shown here come from a newborn girl in good health. CDR3s leave out the opening cysteine and the closing phenylalanine or tryptophan.

v_call	j_call	cdr3_aa
TRBV28	TRBJ2-7	SSSAWPQGYYYEQY
TRBV14	TRBJ1-2	ASSQDYRGGYGYT
TRBV20-1	TRBJ1-5	SALPRGQYGNQPQH
TRBV15	TRBJ1-4	ATSRQSRTTNEKLF
TRBV20-1	TRBJ1-1	SARDHGTGTYTEAF
TRBV20-1	TRBJ2-7	SASLLSGLATYEQY
TRBV4-2	TRBJ2-1	ASSQEGTHYNEQF
TRBV5-1	TRBJ1-2	ASSPGTYNGYT
TRBV7-9	TRBJ2-3	ASSRGLGPSSTDTQY
TRBV12-3/TRBV12-4	TRBJ2-3	ASSLAGTGFRTDTQY
TRBV15	TRBJ2-3	ATSRDQGGSTDTQY
TRBV5-1	TRBJ2-3	ASSSRGPLTDTQY
TRBV2	TRBJ1-3	AGSKGSGNTIY
TRBV6-1	TRBJ1-1	ASSEGPQAF
TRBV4-1	TRBJ1-2	ASSAGQAYGYT
TRBV6-2/TRBV6-3	TRBJ1-3	ASSYISGNTIY
TRBV29-1	TRBJ1-2	SVEQKGEGGYGYT
TRBV7-6	TRBJ1-1	ASSSTGLRNTEAF